The 16 T cell receptor beta chains below come from one sample, sequenced in a study of early T cells in non-severe SARS-CoV-2 infection. TCRdb itself ran the 5' RACE reads through MiXCR, one entry per CDR3 protein. The data hold about 56,000 distinct CDR3 sequences, with around 12% observed a single time. Sample: whole blood. These receptors all come from an adult who was a healthcare worker with PCR-confirmed SARS-CoV-2 infection or an uninfected control (not recorded which).

This clonotype was counted at least ten times. The chain is built from TRBV28 and TRBJ2-3; D possibly corresponds to TRBD2 (5 bases). CDR1 MDHEN and CDR2 SYDVKM come from the germline V gene. With 7 bases removed from V and 3 bases from J, the gap between germline ends came to 23 bases. This CDR3 region has 17 residues. CDR3 protein: CASTRTDRFVLTDTQYF. Here the CDR3 DNA reads TGTGCCAGCACGAGGACTGACCGGTTCGTCTTAACAGATACGCAGTATTTT.

In this sample, this clonotype turned up a few times. The chain is built from TRBV2 and TRBJ2-6, with 11 bases identical to TRBD1. Trimming at V came to 6 bases and at J to 0 bases, leaving 4 bases not matched to a gene. This CDR3 is built from 17 residues. Germline CDR1 reads SNHLY; CDR2 reads FYNNEI. Written as DNA, the CDR3 is TGTGCCAGCAGACCCGGGACAGGGGGCTCTGGGGCCAACGTCCTGACTTTC. This gives the protein CASRPGTGGSGANVLTF.

This clonotype was recorded many times. The J gene is TRBJ1-1, the V gene TRBV2; D gene unclear. The CDR3 spans 13 residues. Germline-derived CDR1 and CDR2 are SNHLY and FYNNEI. The V end was cut by 6 bases, the J end by 9 bases, with 17 bases between. Here the CDR3 DNA reads TGTGCCAGCAGGACCGACGGGCCAACCCAAGCTTTCTTT. Residues: CASRTDGPTQAFF.

This clonotype was seen only a few times. The chain has TRBV7-9 and TRBJ2-5; 7 bases line up with TRBD1. Trimming cost V 1 base and J 5 bases; bases outside gene matches: 7. CDR1 and CDR2 (germline): SEHNR, FQNEAQ (reference sequence). The CDR3 spans 15 residues. The CDR3 sequence: CASSLEGTALETQYF. The CDR3 nucleotides are TGTGCCAGCAGCTTAGAGGGGACAGCTCTCGAGACCCAGTACTTC.

This clonotype was detected ten times or more. The J gene is TRBJ2-7, the V gene TRBV9; D ambiguous. The CDR3 runs 15 residues. Germline V lookup: CDR1 SGDLS, CDR2 YYNGEE. Trimming shortened V by 0 bases and J by 1 base, and 11 bases separated the two germline ends. CDR3 amino acids: CASSVGPKGSYEQYF. In DNA, the CDR3 is TGTGCCAGCAGCGTAGGACCCAAGGGTTCCTACGAGCAGTACTTC. Combining the CDR3 with reference TRBV9 and TRBJ2-7 gives the whole variable domain DSGVTQTPKHLITATGQRVTLRCSPRSGDLSVYWYQQSLDQGLQFLIQYYNGEERAKGNILERFSAQQFPDLHSELNLSSLELGDSALYFCASSVGPKGSYEQYFGPGTRLTVT.

There are a few counts of this clonotype. The chain employs TRBV3-1 and TRBJ1-6; perhaps TRBD1 as D (5 bases). The CDR3 totals 15 residues. Germline CDR1 and CDR2: LGHDT and YNNKEL (reference sequence). V lost 7 bases and J 5 bases, leaving 15 bases between the germline ends. The DNA for the CDR3 is TGTGCCAGCACCCCCCGGGACGGGGATAATTCACCCCTCCACTTT. Its translation: CASTPRDGDNSPLHF.

The rearrangement links TRBV7-9 to TRBJ1-1; the D is unclear. V was trimmed by 6 bases and J by 1 base, leaving 12 bases between them. CDR3 length: 14 residues. Looked up from germline, CDR1 is SEHNR and CDR2 is FQNEAQ (reference sequence). The CDR3 is CASSIPAQNTEAFF. The CDR3 DNA follows: TGTGCCAGCAGTATACCTGCCCAGAACACTGAAGCTTTCTTT.

The genes are TRBV3-1 and TRBJ2-2; 13 nucleotides line up with TRBD2. The V gene end was trimmed by 0 bases and the J gene end by 3 bases; junction bases not matched to a gene: 10. This CDR3 is built from 20 residues. The germline CDR1 and CDR2 sequences are LGHDT and YNNKEL (reference sequence). DNA for the CDR3: TGTGCCAGCAGCCAAGAATTTCGGACTAGCGGGAGAGGGGACACCGGGGAGCTGTTTTTT. This encodes CASSQEFRTSGRGDTGELFF. Full variable domain (missing parts from reference TRBV3-1 and TRBJ2-2): DTAVSQTPKYLVTQMGNDKSIKCEQNLGHDTMYWYKQDSKKFLKIMFSYNNKELIINETVPNRFSPKSPDKAHLNLHINSLELGDSAVYFCASSQEFRTSGRGDTGELFFGEGSRLTVL.

This clonotype came up many times. V is TRBV20-1 and J is TRBJ2-7; 9 nucleotides agree with TRBD1. Trimming took 1 base from V and 5 from J; bases not matched to a gene: 12. CDR1 is DFQATT, CDR2 SNEGSKA, per germline (reference sequence). The CDR3 sequence is 16 residues long. Here the CDR3 reads CSARAFLRTGENEQYF. CDR3 DNA sequence: TGCAGTGCTAGAGCTTTCCTACGGACAGGGGAAAACGAGCAGTACTTC.

This clonotype has at least ten counts. The V gene is TRBV10-1, the J gene TRBJ1-1; D not resolved. Trimming took 1 base from V and 7 from J, leaving 7 bases between them. The CDR3 has 12 residues. The germline V gene encodes CDR1 WNHNN and CDR2 SYGVQD (reference sequence). The CDR3 DNA reads TGCGCCAGCAGTGAGTTTGGCGGTGAAGCTTTCTTT. This encodes CASSEFGGEAFF.

Many counts were recorded for this clonotype. The rearrangement joins TRBV7-2 to TRBJ2-3; D uncertain. Between the trimmed V and J ends, which lost 1 base and 2 bases, there was a span of 4 bases. Germline CDR1 is SGHTA and CDR2 is FQGNSA. There are 13 residues in the CDR3. The CDR3 reads CASSLGYTDTQYF. The CDR3 coding sequence is TGTGCCAGCAGCTTAGGGTACACAGATACGCAGTATTTT.

The chain uses TRBV12-3 or TRBV12-4 and TRBJ2-1, with no clear D. Trimming stripped 5 bases from V and 9 bases from J, with 14 bases between. CDR3 length: 13 residues. The CDR3 protein is CASSPWLYAEQFF. Written as DNA, the CDR3 is TGTGCCAGCAGTCCCTGGTTGTATGCTGAGCAGTTCTTC.

The V call is TRBV5-1, the J call TRBJ2-5; 7 bases are a match to TRBD2. CDR3 size: 13 residues. Per the germline V gene, CDR1 is SGHRS and CDR2 is YFSETQ. V trimming: 7 bases; J trimming: 2 bases; junction bases outside the gene matches: 5. The CDR3 loop is CASLAENQETQYF. The CDR3 region has the DNA TGCGCCAGCCTAGCGGAAAATCAAGAGACCCAGTACTTC.

Remarks on this clonotype: Being one base from a much bigger clone, this may be a read error. The rearrangement joins TRBV29-1 to TRBJ2-7, with 11 bases fitting TRBD2. CDR3 length equals 17 residues. Germline V gene lookup returns CDR1 SQVTM and CDR2 ANQGSEA. For the CDR3, the DNA is TGCGGCGTTGGGTCCAGCCTTACTAGCGGGAGTCCCTACGAGCAGTACTTC. It specifies CGVGSSLTSGSPYEQYF.

This clonotype was found a few times. This chain's CDR3 is CASSRGLGWALPSSYNEQFF. For the CDR3, the DNA is TGTGCCAGTAGTAGGGGGCTGGGTTGGGCTTTACCGAGCTCCTACAATGAGCAGTTCTTC. The chain recombines TRBV19 with TRBJ2-1; D is possibly TRBD1 (6 bases). The CDR3 consists of 20 residues. V gave up 4 bases and J gave up 0 bases, with 25 bases separating them. Germline V gives CDR1 LNHDA, CDR2 SQIVND (reference sequence).

This clonotype appeared many times. This chain's CDR3 is CASSLTGTSQSYNEQFF. CDR3 nucleotide sequence: TGTGCCAGCAGCCTTACCGGGACAAGCCAGAGCTACAATGAGCAGTTCTTC. The chain combines TRBV7-3 with TRBJ2-1, with a weak D call TRBD1 (6 bases). The CDR3 sequence is 17 residues long. Looked up from germline, CDR1 is SGHTA and CDR2 is FQGTGA. V shed 5 bases and J shed 3 bases, with 20 bases lying between them.